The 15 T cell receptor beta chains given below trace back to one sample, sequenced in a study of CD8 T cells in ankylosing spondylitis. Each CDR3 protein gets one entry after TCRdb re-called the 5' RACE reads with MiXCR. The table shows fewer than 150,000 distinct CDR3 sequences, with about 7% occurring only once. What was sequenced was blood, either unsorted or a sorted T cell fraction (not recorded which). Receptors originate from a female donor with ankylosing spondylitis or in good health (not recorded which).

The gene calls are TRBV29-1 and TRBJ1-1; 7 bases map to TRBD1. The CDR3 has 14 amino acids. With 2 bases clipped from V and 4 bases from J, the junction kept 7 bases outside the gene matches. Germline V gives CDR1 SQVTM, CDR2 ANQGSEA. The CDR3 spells CSVERRGGTTEAFF. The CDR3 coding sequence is TGCAGCGTTGAACGCAGGGGGGGAACCACTGAAGCTTTCTTT.

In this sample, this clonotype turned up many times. CDR3: CASSPRNEQFF. CDR3 nucleotides: TGTGCCAGCAGCCCTCGTAATGAGCAGTTCTTC. The genes are TRBV11-2 and TRBJ2-1; no clear D. Germline values: CDR1 SGHAT, CDR2 FQNNGV. The CDR3 loop spans 11 amino acids. The V and J ends lost 5 bases and 7 bases respectively, with 6 bases between them.

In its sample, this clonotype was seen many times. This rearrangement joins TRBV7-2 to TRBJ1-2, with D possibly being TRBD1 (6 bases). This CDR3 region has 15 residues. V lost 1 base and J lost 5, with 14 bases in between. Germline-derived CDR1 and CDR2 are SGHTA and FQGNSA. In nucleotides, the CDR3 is TGTGCCAGCAGCTTAGGTTCAGGGGTCGATTATGGCTACACCTTC. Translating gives CASSLGSGVDYGYTF.

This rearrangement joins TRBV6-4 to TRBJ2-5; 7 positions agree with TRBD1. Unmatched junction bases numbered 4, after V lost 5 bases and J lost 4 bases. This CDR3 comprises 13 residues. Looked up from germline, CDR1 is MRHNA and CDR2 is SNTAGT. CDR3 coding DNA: TGTGCCAGCAGTTTCAGACAGGGAGAGACCCAGTACTTC. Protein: CASSFRQGETQYF.

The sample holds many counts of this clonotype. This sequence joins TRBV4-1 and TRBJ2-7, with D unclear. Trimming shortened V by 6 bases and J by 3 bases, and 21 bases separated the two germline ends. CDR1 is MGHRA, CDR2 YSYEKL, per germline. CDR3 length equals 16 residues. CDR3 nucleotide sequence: TGCGCCAGCAGACCCGCCCTGGGCGCCTCTAACTACGAGCAGTACTTC. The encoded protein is CASRPALGASNYEQYF.

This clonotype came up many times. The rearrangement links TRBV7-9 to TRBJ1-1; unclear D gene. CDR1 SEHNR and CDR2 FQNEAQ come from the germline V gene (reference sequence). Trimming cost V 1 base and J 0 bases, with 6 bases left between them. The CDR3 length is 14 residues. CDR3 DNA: TGTGCCAGCAGCTTAGACGGGGTGAACACTGAAGCTTTCTTT. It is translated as CASSLDGVNTEAFF.

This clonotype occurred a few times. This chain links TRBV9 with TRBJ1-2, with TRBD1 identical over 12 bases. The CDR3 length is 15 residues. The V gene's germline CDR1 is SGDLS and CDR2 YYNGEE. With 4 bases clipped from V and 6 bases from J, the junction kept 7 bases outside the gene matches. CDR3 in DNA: TGTGCCAGCAGCTTCTCCGGGACAGGGGGCGATGGCTACACCTTC. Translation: CASSFSGTGGDGYTF.

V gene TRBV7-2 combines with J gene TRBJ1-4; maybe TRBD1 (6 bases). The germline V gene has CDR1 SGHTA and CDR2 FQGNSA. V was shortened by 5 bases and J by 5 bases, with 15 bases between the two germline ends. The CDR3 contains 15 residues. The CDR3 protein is CASSPTGMGNEKLFF. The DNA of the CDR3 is TGTGCCAGCAGCCCCACAGGGATGGGAAATGAAAAACTGTTTTTT. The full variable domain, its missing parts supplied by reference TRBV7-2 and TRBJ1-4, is GAGVSQSPSNKVTEKGKDVELRCDPISGHTALYWYRQSLGQGLEFLIYFQGNSAPDKSGLPSDRFSAERTGGSVSTLTIQRTQQEDSAVYLCASSPTGMGNEKLFFGSGTQLSVL.

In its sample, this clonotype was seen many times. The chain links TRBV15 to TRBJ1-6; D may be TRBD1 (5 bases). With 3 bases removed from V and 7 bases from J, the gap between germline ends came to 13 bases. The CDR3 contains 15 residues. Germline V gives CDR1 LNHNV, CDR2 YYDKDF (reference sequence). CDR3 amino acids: CATSSPLGDNSPLHF. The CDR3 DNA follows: TGTGCCACCAGCAGTCCTTTGGGGGACAATTCACCCCTCCACTTT.

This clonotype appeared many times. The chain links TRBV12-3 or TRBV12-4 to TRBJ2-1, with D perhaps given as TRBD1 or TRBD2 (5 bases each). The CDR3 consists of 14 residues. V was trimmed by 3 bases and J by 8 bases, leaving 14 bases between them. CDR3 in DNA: TGTGCCAGCAGTTTTAAATCAGGGAGCCATGAGCAGTTCTTC. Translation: CASSFKSGSHEQFF.

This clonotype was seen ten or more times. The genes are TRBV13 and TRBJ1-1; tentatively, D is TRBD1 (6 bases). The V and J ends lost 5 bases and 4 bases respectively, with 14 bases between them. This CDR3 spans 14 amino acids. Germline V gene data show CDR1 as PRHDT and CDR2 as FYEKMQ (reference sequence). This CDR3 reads CASSPATRGTEAFF. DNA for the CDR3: TGTGCCAGCAGCCCAGCCACCAGGGGCACTGAAGCTTTCTTT.

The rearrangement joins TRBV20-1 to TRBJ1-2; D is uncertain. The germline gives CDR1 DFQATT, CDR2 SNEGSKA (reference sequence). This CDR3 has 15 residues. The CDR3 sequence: CFARDLQSLNYGYTF. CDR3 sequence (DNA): TGCTTTGCTAGAGACCTTCAGAGTCTTAACTATGGCTACACCTTC.

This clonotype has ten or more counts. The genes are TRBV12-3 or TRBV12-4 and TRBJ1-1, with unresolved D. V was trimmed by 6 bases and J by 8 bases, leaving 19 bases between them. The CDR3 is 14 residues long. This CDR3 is CASSLQRDKGEAFF. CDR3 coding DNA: TGTGCCAGCAGCCTTCAGCGGGATAAAGGCGAAGCTTTCTTT.

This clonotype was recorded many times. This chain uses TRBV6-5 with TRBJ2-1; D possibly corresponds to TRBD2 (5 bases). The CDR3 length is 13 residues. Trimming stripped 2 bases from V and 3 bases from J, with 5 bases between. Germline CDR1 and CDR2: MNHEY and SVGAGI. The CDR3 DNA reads TGTGCCAGCAGTTACCGGGGCTACAATGAGCAGTTCTTC. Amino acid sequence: CASSYRGYNEQFF.

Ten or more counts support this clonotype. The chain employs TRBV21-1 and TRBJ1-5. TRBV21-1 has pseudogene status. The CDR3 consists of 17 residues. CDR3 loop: CASSISTGGHENQPQHF. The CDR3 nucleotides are TGTGCCAGCAGCATCTCAACGGGAGGACATGAGAATCAGCCCCAGCATTTT.